Listed below are T cell receptor beta chains from one sample, sequenced in a study of CD8+CD57+ T cells in acquired aplastic anemia. MiXCR was run by TCRdb on the reads, yielding one entry per CDR3 protein. The sample contains 200,000 to 250,000 distinct CDR3 sequences, 34% of which appear only once. Sequencing was carried out using sorted CD4+, CD8+, or CD8+CD57+ T cells (not recorded which) from PBMCs. The receptor set was obtained from a human donor in good health, serving as a control. Each CDR3 is given with its conserved first and last residue. Fields, in order: J gene, V gene, CDR3 protein.

j_call: TRBJ1-4; v_call: TRBV2; cdr3_aa: CASTETTNEKLFF
j_call: TRBJ2-7; v_call: TRBV5-1; cdr3_aa: CASSPRTGDYSYEQYF
j_call: TRBJ1-6; v_call: TRBV2; cdr3_aa: CASSGQGGGHSPLHF
j_call: TRBJ2-7; v_call: TRBV11-3; cdr3_aa: CASSLGWDYAQYF
j_call: TRBJ1-6; v_call: TRBV10-3; cdr3_aa: CAISEIGSYNSPLHF
j_call: TRBJ1-1; v_call: TRBV20-1; cdr3_aa: CSAYTGGWGAFF
j_call: TRBJ1-1; v_call: TRBV9; cdr3_aa: CASSVGGTEAFF
j_call: TRBJ2-7; v_call: TRBV5-1; cdr3_aa: CASTGQTGSRYEQYF
j_call: TRBJ1-6; v_call: TRBV7-2; cdr3_aa: CASSLSIAGRGPPLHF
j_call: TRBJ2-1; v_call: TRBV19; cdr3_aa: CASSIERQAIEQFF
j_call: TRBJ1-1; v_call: TRBV2; cdr3_aa: CASSVDGTVNTEAFF
j_call: TRBJ1-5; v_call: TRBV9; cdr3_aa: CASSLGEQINQPQHF
j_call: TRBJ2-7; v_call: TRBV5-1; cdr3_aa: CASSLGGAGDSYEQYF
j_call: TRBJ2-7; v_call: TRBV6-6; cdr3_aa: CASSYGRGQSYEQYF
j_call: TRBJ1-1; v_call: TRBV25-1; cdr3_aa: CASRGTGVHTEAFF
j_call: TRBJ1-2; v_call: TRBV6-5; cdr3_aa: CASITSPQANYGYTF
j_call: TRBJ1-2; v_call: TRBV2; cdr3_aa: CASKASYGYTF
j_call: TRBJ1-1; v_call: TRBV19; cdr3_aa: CASSIGTGPEAFF
j_call: TRBJ1-2; v_call: TRBV6-1; cdr3_aa: CASSEQTGPSYGYTF
j_call: TRBJ2-3; v_call: TRBV19; cdr3_aa: CASRQFTTDTQYF
j_call: TRBJ1-2; v_call: TRBV20-1; cdr3_aa: CSAKGGVSYNTF
j_call: TRBJ2-5; v_call: TRBV2; cdr3_aa: CASSQTDAVTQYF
j_call: TRBJ2-7; v_call: TRBV13; cdr3_aa: CASSLNYEQYF
j_call: TRBJ1-2; v_call: TRBV7-8; cdr3_aa: CASSLVGTGAVGYTF
j_call: TRBJ2-3; v_call: TRBV5-1; cdr3_aa: CASSRLLAGGPTDTQYF
j_call: TRBJ2-1; v_call: TRBV20-1; cdr3_aa: CSARDTMQVNEQFF
j_call: TRBJ1-4; v_call: TRBV2; cdr3_aa: CASSEREKLFF
j_call: TRBJ2-7; v_call: TRBV6-1; cdr3_aa: CASHGGVYEQYF
j_call: TRBJ1-6; v_call: TRBV2; cdr3_aa: CASTEIGQGDSPLHF
j_call: TRBJ1-2; v_call: TRBV7-2; cdr3_aa: CASSLGPSYYGYTF
j_call: TRBJ1-3; v_call: TRBV19; cdr3_aa: CASSWGQGGNTIYF
j_call: TRBJ2-1; v_call: TRBV10-3; cdr3_aa: CAISGVAGGNEQFF
j_call: TRBJ2-2; v_call: TRBV7-3; cdr3_aa: CASSLSQGNTGELFF